The 21 T cell receptor beta chains given below trace back to one sample, sequenced in a study of T cell responses to AZD1222 COVID-19 vaccine. The table came from immunoSEQ multiplex PCR; TCRdb's copy has only in-frame clones and leaves some out. The table shows some 110,000 clones, with approximately 89% occurring only once. The sequencing used peripheral blood, collected on day 0 of AZD1222 vaccination. The receptors come from an adult in good health.

The chain recombines TRBV5-6 with TRBJ1-6, with a weak D call TRBD1 (5 bases). The CDR3 has 16 amino acids. V lost 0 bases to trimming and J lost 6 bases, with 13 bases between them. Germline CDR1 reads SGHDT; CDR2 reads YYEEEE. CDR3: CASSLARGSGNSPLHF. CDR3 DNA: TGTGCCAGCAGCTTGGCAAGGGGTTCGGGTAATTCACCCCTCCACTTT.

This rearrangement joins TRBV15 to TRBJ1-5; TRBD1 is a possible D gene (5 bases). Germline V lookup: CDR1 LNHNV, CDR2 YYDKDF (reference sequence). CDR3 length: 18 amino acids. V was clipped by 0 bases and J by 0 bases, with 15 bases between them. CDR3 sequence (DNA): TGTGCCACCAGCAGAGATTTTGTTCGGGGGGATAGCAATCAGCCCCAGCATTTT. Protein product: CATSRDFVRGDSNQPQHF.

This chain links TRBV4-1 with TRBJ2-7; D not resolved. The CDR3 contains 14 residues. V shed 1 base and J shed 1 base, with 8 bases lying between them. CDR1 and CDR2 (germline): MGHRA, YSYEKL. In nucleotides, the CDR3 is TGCGCCAGCAGCCAAGGAGGCCCTTCCTACGAGCAGTACTTC. This translates into CASSQGGPSYEQYF.

The chain uses TRBV10-3 and TRBJ1-5; the D gene is possibly TRBD1 (5 bases). V was trimmed by 6 bases and J by 4 bases, leaving 13 bases between them. The CDR3 runs to 14 residues. Germline CDR1 ENHRY, CDR2 SYGVKD. This CDR3 reads CAIRDRDGNQPQHF. For the CDR3, the DNA is TGTGCCATCAGGGACCGGGACGGGAATCAGCCCCAGCATTTT.

This chain links TRBV2 with TRBJ2-7, with D perhaps matching TRBD2 (7 bases). V was trimmed by 8 bases and J by 6 bases, leaving 23 bases between them. Germline CDR1 is SNHLY and CDR2 is FYNNEI. CDR3 size: 15 residues. Here the CDR3 DNA reads TGTGCCAGCCGGGGGGTAGCAGGGGCGATCCGCGAGCAGTACTTC. Translation: CASRGVAGAIREQYF.

This chain links TRBV6-5 with TRBJ2-7; D is ambiguous. This CDR3 is 15 amino acids long. Trimming removed 5 bases at V and 2 bases at J, with 16 bases between. Germline values: CDR1 MNHEY, CDR2 SVGAGI. This CDR3 reads CASSTVGHLTYEQYF. The CDR3 DNA reads TGTGCCAGCAGTACTGTCGGGCACCTTACCTACGAGCAGTACTTC.

The chain links TRBV30 to TRBJ2-2; TRBD1 might be the D (6 bases). V lost 5 bases to trimming and J lost 5 bases, with 18 bases between them. Per germline, CDR1 GTSNPN and CDR2 SVGIG (reference sequence). The CDR3 sequence is 15 residues long. The CDR3 DNA sequence: TGTGCCTGGGCGAGGGCAGGGGCCTATACCGGGGAGCTGTTTTTT. It is translated as CAWARAGAYTGELFF.

The chain links TRBV7-9 to TRBJ1-3; D gene ambiguous. The V gene lost 2 bases and the J gene lost 1 base, with 0 bases spanning the gap. Germline CDR1 and CDR2: SEHNR and FQNEAQ (reference sequence). The CDR3 spans 12 residues. The chain's CDR3 is CASSLSGNTIYF. In DNA, the CDR3 is TGTGCCAGCAGCTTATCTGGAAACACCATATATTTT.

The sample holds one count of this clone. CDR3 coding DNA: TGTGCCAGCAGCTTGAGTTCACACCCTTCCTACGAGCAGTACTTC. This encodes CASSLSSHPSYEQYF. This chain connects TRBV5-4 to TRBJ2-7; D gene unclear. Germline CDR1 is SGHNT and CDR2 is YYREEE (reference sequence). Trimming stripped 1 base from V and 1 base from J, with 12 bases between. This CDR3 comprises 15 residues. The full variable domain, completed using reference TRBV5-4 and TRBJ2-7, is ETGVTQSPTHLIKTRGQQVTLRCSSQSGHNTVSWYQQALGQGPQFIFQYYREEENGRGNFPPRFSGLQFPNYSSELNVNALELDDSALYLCASSLSSHPSYEQYFGPGTRLTVT.

The rearrangement links TRBV12-1 to TRBJ1-1; TRBD1, as called in the table, went unchecked against the DNA. TRBV12-1 is noted as a pseudogene. The length of the CDR3 is 15 residues. The DNA of the CDR3 is TGTGCCAGCACAACGCCGGGACAGACGAACACTGAAGCTTTCTTT. Residues: CASTTPGQTNTEAFF.

Turning to this clone: At the DNA level, this CDR3 is encoded by other sequences in the same sample as well. The CDR3 DNA reads TGTGCCAGCAGCGTAGACCTGAACACTGAAGCTTTCTTT. It encodes CASSVDLNTEAFF. The chain is built from TRBV9 and TRBJ1-1; D not resolved. CDR3 length equals 13 residues. Germline CDR1 and CDR2: SGDLS and YYNGEE. Between the trimmed V and J ends, which lost 0 bases and 0 bases, there was a span of 3 bases.

J is TRBJ2-2 and V is TRBV6-2 or TRBV6-3, with 8 bases lining up with TRBD1. V dropped 3 bases and J dropped 1; count of bases not matched to a gene: 4. Looked up from germline, CDR1 is MNHEY and CDR2 is SVGEGT. This CDR3 is 16 amino acids long. CDR3 DNA: TGTGCCAGCAGTTATTGGGGGACAGGGAACACCGGGGAGCTGTTTTTT. Translation: CASSYWGTGNTGELFF.

V and J are TRBV29-1 and TRBJ2-5; D ambiguous. Germline-derived CDR1 and CDR2 are SQVTM and ANQGSEA. The CDR3 loop spans 12 amino acids. V lost 4 bases, J lost 0 bases, and 6 bases lay in between. CDR3 sequence (DNA): TGCAGCGTTGGTCGGAACCAAGAGACCCAGTACTTC. This translates into CSVGRNQETQYF.

The rearrangement uses TRBV6-5 and TRBJ2-1; D is undetermined. The germline V gene has CDR1 MNHEY and CDR2 SVGAGI. V lost 3 bases and J 2 bases, leaving 14 bases between the germline ends. The CDR3 spans 16 residues. The CDR3 reads CASSYGEPTPYNEQFF. CDR3 coding DNA: TGTGCCAGCAGTTATGGCGAGCCAACGCCCTACAATGAGCAGTTCTTC.

The V and J genes are TRBV4-1 and TRBJ1-5; TRBD1 is a possible D gene (6 bases). Germline V gene lookup returns CDR1 MGHRA and CDR2 YSYEKL. Trimming left V 2 bases short and J 6 bases short, with 14 bases between. The CDR3 sequence is 15 residues long. DNA of the CDR3: TGCGCCAGCAGCCAATTTCAGGGGTGGACTCAGCCCCAGCATTTT. It yields the protein CASSQFQGWTQPQHF.

The V gene is TRBV7-6, the J gene TRBJ1-2; perhaps TRBD1 as D (6 bases). This CDR3 has 17 residues. V was trimmed by 1 base and J by 4 bases, leaving 19 bases between them. Germline V CDR1 and CDR2: SGHVS, FNYEAQ. The CDR3 loop is CASSLEDRRRTTYGYTF. CDR3 coding DNA: TGTGCCAGCAGCTTAGAGGACAGAAGAAGGACTACCTATGGCTACACCTTC. Combining the CDR3 with reference TRBV7-6 and TRBJ1-2 gives the whole variable domain GAGVSQSPRYKVTKRGQDVALRCDPISGHVSLYWYRQALGQGPEFLTYFNYEAQQDKSGLPNDRFSAERPEGSISTLTIQRTEQRDSAMYRCASSLEDRRRTTYGYTFGSGTRLTVV.

This clone is a singleton in its sample. The V and J genes are TRBV5-1 and TRBJ2-7, with 11 bases lining up with TRBD2. J lost 4 bases, V lost 4 bases, and 7 bases had no gene match. Germline V gene sequence: CDR1 SGHRS, CDR2 YFSETQ. CDR3 length: 15 residues. The CDR3 loop is CASSVSGGAVYEQYF. DNA for the CDR3: TGCGCCAGCAGCGTTAGCGGGGGGGCCGTGTACGAGCAGTACTTC.

This sequence joins TRBV4-1 and TRBJ2-1; D is undetermined. V dropped 1 base and J dropped 6 bases, with 7 bases sitting between them. Germline CDR1 is MGHRA and CDR2 is YSYEKL. CDR3 length: 13 amino acids. CDR3 protein: CASSQAWANEQFF. The CDR3 DNA reads as TGCGCCAGCAGCCAAGCCTGGGCCAATGAGCAGTTCTTC.

This clone showed up just once. This rearrangement joins TRBV6-1 to TRBJ1-2; D is unresolved. V shed 1 base and J shed 2 bases, with 14 bases lying between them. Germline V gene sequence: CDR1 MNHNS, CDR2 SASEGT. The CDR3 loop spans 16 amino acids. The CDR3 loop reads CASSEDFTVLNYGYTF. In DNA form, the CDR3 reads TGTGCCAGCAGTGAAGACTTTACAGTACTCAACTATGGCTACACCTTC.

The V gene is TRBV9, the J gene TRBJ2-3, with D possibly matching TRBD2 (5 bases). The V gene's germline CDR1 is SGDLS and CDR2 YYNGEE. The V gene lost 4 bases and the J gene lost 2 bases, with 5 bases spanning the gap. CDR3 length: 12 amino acids. The CDR3 here is CASSRDTDTQYF. CDR3 DNA: TGTGCCAGCAGCCGGGACACAGATACGCAGTATTTT.

This chain connects TRBV7-2 to TRBJ2-1; 14 nucleotides match TRBD2. Germline CDR1 SGHTA, CDR2 FQGNSA. Trimming cost V 1 base and J 9 bases; bases outside gene matches: 8. The CDR3 consists of 17 residues. The CDR3 here is CASSLVPWGLAGVEQFF. The CDR3 bases are TGTGCCAGCAGCTTAGTTCCTTGGGGACTAGCGGGGGTTGAGCAGTTCTTC.